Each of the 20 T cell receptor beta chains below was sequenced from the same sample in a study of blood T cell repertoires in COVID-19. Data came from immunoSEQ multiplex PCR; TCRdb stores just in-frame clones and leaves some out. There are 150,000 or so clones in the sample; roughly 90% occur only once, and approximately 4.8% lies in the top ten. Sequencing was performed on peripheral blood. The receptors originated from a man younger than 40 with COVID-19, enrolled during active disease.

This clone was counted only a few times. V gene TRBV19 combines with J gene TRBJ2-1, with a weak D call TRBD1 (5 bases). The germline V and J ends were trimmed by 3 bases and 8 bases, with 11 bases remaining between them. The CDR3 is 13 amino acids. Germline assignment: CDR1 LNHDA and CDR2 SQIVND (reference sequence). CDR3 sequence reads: CASSMEGADEQFF. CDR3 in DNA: TGTGCCAGTAGTATGGAAGGGGCTGATGAGCAGTTCTTC.

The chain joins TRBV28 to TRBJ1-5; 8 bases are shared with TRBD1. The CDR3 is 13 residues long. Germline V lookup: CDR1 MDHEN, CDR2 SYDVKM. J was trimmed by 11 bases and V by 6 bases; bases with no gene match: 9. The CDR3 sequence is CASSPGQGEAQHF. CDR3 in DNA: TGTGCCAGCAGCCCTGGACAGGGTGAAGCCCAGCATTTT.

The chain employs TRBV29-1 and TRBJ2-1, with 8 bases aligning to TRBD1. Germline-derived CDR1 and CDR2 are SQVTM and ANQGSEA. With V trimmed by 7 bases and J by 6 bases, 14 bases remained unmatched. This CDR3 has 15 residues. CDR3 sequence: CSARRGPQSGNEQFF. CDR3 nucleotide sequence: TGCAGCGCACGCAGGGGGCCGCAATCGGGCAATGAGCAGTTCTTC.

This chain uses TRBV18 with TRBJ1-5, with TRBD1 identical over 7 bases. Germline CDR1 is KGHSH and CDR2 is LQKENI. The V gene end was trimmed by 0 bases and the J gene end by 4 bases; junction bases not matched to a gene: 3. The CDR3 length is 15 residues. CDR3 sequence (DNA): TGTGCCAGCTCACCACCGAGCAGGGGGAATCAGCCCCAGCATTTT. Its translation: CASSPPSRGNQPQHF. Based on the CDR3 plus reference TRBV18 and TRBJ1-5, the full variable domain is NAGVMQNPRHLVRRRGQEARLRCSPMKGHSHVYWYRQLPEEGLKFMVYLQKENIIDESGMPKERFSAEFPKEGPSILRIQQVVRGDSAAYFCASSPPSRGNQPQHFGDGTRLSIL.

This CDR3 reads CASSPGTGELFF. The CDR3 DNA sequence: TGTGCCAGCAGCCCAGGGACCGGGGAGCTGTTTTTT. The rearrangement links TRBV9 to TRBJ2-2; a weak D match, TRBD1 (5 bases). V lost 4 bases, J lost 5 bases, and 6 bases lay in between. The CDR3 runs 12 residues. Germline V gives CDR1 SGDLS, CDR2 YYNGEE.

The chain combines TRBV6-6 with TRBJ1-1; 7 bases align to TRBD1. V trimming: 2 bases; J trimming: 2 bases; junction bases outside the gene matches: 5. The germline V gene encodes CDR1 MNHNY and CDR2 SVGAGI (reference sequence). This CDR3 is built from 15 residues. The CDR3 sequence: CASSYPGQTNTEAFF. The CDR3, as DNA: TGTGCCAGCAGTTACCCGGGACAGACAAACACTGAAGCTTTCTTT.

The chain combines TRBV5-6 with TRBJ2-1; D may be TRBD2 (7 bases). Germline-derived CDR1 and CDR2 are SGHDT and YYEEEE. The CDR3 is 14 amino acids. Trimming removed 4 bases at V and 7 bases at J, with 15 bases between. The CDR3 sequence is CASSQGRGRNEQFF. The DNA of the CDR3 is TGTGCCAGCAGCCAGGGGCGGGGGAGGAATGAGCAGTTCTTC.

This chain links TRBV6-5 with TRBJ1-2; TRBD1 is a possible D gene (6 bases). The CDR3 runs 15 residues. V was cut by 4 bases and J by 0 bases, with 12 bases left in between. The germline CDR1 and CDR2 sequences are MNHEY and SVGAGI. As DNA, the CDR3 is TGTGCCAGCAGTTCCGGACAGCTACCTAACTATGGCTACACCTTC. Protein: CASSSGQLPNYGYTF.

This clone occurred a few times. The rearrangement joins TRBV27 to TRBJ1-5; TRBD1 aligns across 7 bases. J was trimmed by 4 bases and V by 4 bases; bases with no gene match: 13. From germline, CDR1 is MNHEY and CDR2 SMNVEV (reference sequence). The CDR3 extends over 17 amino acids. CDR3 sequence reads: CASSSIPSTGLNQPQHF. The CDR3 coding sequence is TGTGCCAGCAGTTCAATCCCCTCGACAGGGCTAAATCAGCCCCAGCATTTT.

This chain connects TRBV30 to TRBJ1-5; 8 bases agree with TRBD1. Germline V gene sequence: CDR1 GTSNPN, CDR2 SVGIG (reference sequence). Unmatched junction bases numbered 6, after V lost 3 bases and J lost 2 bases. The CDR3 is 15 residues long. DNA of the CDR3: TGTGCCTGGAGAAGACAGGGGCAAGGCAATCAGCCCCAGCATTTT. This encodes CAWRRQGQGNQPQHF.

The CDR3 loop is CASSSGQGYEAFF. CDR3 nucleotide sequence: TGTGCCAGCAGTTCCGGACAGGGCTATGAAGCTTTCTTT. V and J are TRBV27 and TRBJ1-1; 8 bases map to TRBD1. The CDR3 is 13 residues long. Germline values: CDR1 MNHEY, CDR2 SMNVEV (reference sequence). V gave up 4 bases and J gave up 7 bases; unmatched junction bases: 5.

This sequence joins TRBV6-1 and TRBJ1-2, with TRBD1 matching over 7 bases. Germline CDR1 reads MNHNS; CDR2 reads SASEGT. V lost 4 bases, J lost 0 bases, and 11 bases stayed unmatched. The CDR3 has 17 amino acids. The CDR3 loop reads CASSGQGGVGSNYGYTF. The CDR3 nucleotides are TGTGCCAGCAGTGGACAGGGAGGAGTGGGCTCTAACTATGGCTACACCTTC.

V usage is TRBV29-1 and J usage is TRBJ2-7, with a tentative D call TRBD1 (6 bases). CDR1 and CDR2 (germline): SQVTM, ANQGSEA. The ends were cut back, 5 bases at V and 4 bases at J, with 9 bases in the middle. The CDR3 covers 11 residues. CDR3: CSVTQGYEQYF. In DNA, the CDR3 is TGCAGCGTTACCCAGGGGTACGAGCAGTACTTC.

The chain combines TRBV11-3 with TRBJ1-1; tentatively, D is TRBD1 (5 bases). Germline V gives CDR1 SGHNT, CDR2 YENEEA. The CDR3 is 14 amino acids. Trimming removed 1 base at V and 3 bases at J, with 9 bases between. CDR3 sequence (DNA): TGTGCCAGCAGCTTAGGGGCAGGGTACACTGAAGCTTTCTTT. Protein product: CASSLGAGYTEAFF.

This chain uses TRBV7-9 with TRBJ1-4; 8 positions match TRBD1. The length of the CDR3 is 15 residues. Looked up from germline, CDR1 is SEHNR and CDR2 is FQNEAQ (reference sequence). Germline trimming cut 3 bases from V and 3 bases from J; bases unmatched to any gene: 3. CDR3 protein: CASSFMGQANEKLFF. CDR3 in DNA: TGTGCCAGCAGCTTCATGGGACAGGCTAATGAAAAACTGTTTTTT.

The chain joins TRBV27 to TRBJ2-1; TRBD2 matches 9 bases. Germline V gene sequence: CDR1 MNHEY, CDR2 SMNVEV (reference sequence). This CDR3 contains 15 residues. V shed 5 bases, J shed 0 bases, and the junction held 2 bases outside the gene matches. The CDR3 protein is CASSISGSSYNEQFF. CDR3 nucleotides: TGTGCCAGCAGTATTAGCGGGAGCTCCTACAATGAGCAGTTCTTC.

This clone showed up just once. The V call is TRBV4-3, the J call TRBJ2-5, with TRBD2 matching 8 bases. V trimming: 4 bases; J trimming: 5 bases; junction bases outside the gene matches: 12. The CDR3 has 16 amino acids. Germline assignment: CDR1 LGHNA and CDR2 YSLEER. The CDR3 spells CASSPETSAPGETQYF. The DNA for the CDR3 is TGCGCCAGCAGCCCAGAGACTAGCGCCCCAGGGGAGACCCAGTACTTC.

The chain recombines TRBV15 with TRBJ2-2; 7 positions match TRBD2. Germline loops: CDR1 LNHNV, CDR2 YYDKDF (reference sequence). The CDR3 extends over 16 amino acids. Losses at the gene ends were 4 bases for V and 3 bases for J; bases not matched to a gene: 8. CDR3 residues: CATSKSSGFYTGELFF. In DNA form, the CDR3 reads TGTGCCACCAGCAAGTCTAGCGGCTTCTACACCGGGGAGCTGTTTTTT. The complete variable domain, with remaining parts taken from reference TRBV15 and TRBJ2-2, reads DAMVIQNPRYQVTQFGKPVTLSCSQTLNHNVMYWYQQKSSQAPKLLFHYYDKDFNNEADTPDNFQSRRPNTSFCFLDIRSPGLGDTAMYLCATSKSSGFYTGELFFGEGSRLTVL.

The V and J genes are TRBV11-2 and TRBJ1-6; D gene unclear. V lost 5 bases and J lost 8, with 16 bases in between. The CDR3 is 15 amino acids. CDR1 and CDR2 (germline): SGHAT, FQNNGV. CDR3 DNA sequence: TGTGCCAGCAGCATAGGGCCACGAATGGATTCACCCCTCCACTTT. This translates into CASSIGPRMDSPLHF.

CDR3 nucleotides: TGCGCCAGCAGCTTGGAGGTTAGCTACACAGATACGCAGTATTTT. This codes for CASSLEVSYTDTQYF. The chain uses TRBV5-1 and TRBJ2-3; D is uncertain. From germline, CDR1 is SGHRS and CDR2 YFSETQ. The V end lost 0 bases, the J end lost 2 bases, and 10 bases lay between the germline ends. This CDR3 spans 15 amino acids.